This passage covers 19 T cell receptor beta chains from one sample sequenced in a study of human T cells and chemical hapten exposure. Described time point: patch test 1, 2 weeks after DPC sensitization. Treatment here: therapeutic diphenylcyclopropenone sensitization with weekly scalp DPC. TCRdb independently ran MiXCR on the RACE reads; one entry per CDR3 protein. The data hold roughly 120,000 distinct CDR3 sequences, with 12% to 15% observed a single time. The sample here was whole blood, taken in connection with sensitization to the hapten diphenylcyclopropenone (DPC). These receptors originate from a young man with alopecia areata. Some clones in this sample may be carry-over from other donors' samples.

This clonotype was seen a handful of times. This chain links TRBV28 with TRBJ1-1; 9 bases are shared with TRBD1. V was pared by 5 bases and J by 5 bases, with 6 bases of the junction left unmatched. CDR1 is MDHEN and CDR2 is SYDVKM in the germline V gene. The CDR3 covers 14 residues. The CDR3 loop reads CASSRDRALTEAFF. The CDR3 DNA sequence: TGTGCCAGCAGTAGGGACAGGGCGTTGACTGAAGCTTTCTTT.

DNA of the CDR3: TGCAGCGTCCAACTTCGAAGGGGCCAGCCCCAGCATTTT. Protein: CSVQLRRGQPQHF. The J gene is TRBJ1-5, the V gene TRBV29-1; maybe TRBD1 (5 bases). This CDR3 contains 13 residues. Germline loops: CDR1 SQVTM, CDR2 ANQGSEA. V gave up 6 bases and J gave up 7 bases, with 16 bases separating them. The variable domain in full, with the rest retrieved from reference TRBV29-1 and TRBJ1-5, is SAVISQKPSRDICQRGTSLTIQCQVDSQVTMMFWYRQQPGQSLTLIATANQGSEATYESGFVIDKFPISRPNLTFSTLTVSNMSPEDSSIYLCSVQLRRGQPQHFGDGTRLSIL.

This clonotype was found a few times. V gene TRBV5-1 combines with J gene TRBJ1-2; no clear D. Germline V gene sequence: CDR1 SGHRS, CDR2 YFSETQ. Deletions cut 6 bases from V and 0 bases from J, with 12 bases between. CDR3 length equals 14 residues. CDR3 DNA: TGCGCCAGCAAAAAAGACGTGGCTAACTATGGCTACACCTTC. Translating it yields CASKKDVANYGYTF.

This clonotype showed up many times. The chain combines TRBV6-2 or TRBV6-3 with TRBJ2-1; D is ambiguous. The CDR3 runs 13 residues. Trimming took 3 bases from V and 5 from J, leaving 8 bases between them. Germline assignment: CDR1 MNHEY and CDR2 SVGEGT. The CDR3 loop is CASSYEAHNEQFF. CDR3 bases: TGTGCCAGCAGTTATGAGGCCCACAATGAGCAGTTCTTC.

This chain connects TRBV7-3 to TRBJ2-2; TRBD1 agrees at 7 bases. Germline trimming cut 5 bases from V and 0 bases from J; bases unmatched to any gene: 3. The germline CDR1 and CDR2 sequences are SGHTA and FQGTGA. The CDR3 runs to 15 residues. The CDR3, as DNA: TGTGCCAGCAGCGTCGGGACAGCGAACACCGGGGAGCTGTTTTTT. The encoded protein is CASSVGTANTGELFF.

The chain employs TRBV20-1 and TRBJ1-5, with D uncertain. This CDR3 has 16 residues. Between the trimmed V and J ends, which lost 0 bases and 4 bases, there was a span of 16 bases. CDR1 and CDR2 (germline): DFQATT, SNEGSKA (reference sequence). The CDR3 loop is CSARDDVGKINQPQHF. The CDR3 DNA reads as TGCAGTGCTAGAGATGACGTGGGCAAAATAAATCAGCCCCAGCATTTT.

This clonotype was found a few times. The CDR3 here is CASSQTFGTTSYEQYF. The CDR3 DNA is TGTGCCAGCAGCCAGACCTTCGGGACTACCTCCTACGAGCAGTACTTC. The chain combines TRBV7-9 with TRBJ2-7, with 7 bases lining up with TRBD2. Germline V gene sequence: CDR1 SEHNR, CDR2 FQNEAQ (reference sequence). The CDR3 loop spans 16 amino acids. The trim removed 5 bases at V and 0 bases at J, leaving 10 bases unmatched.

Only a few counts were recorded for this clonotype. The V and J genes are TRBV6-2 or TRBV6-3 and TRBJ2-7; D may correspond to TRBD1 or TRBD2 (5 bases each). Germline assignment: CDR1 MNHEY and CDR2 SVGEGT. The CDR3 is 17 residues long. V lost 4 bases and J 1 base, leaving 20 bases between the germline ends. CDR3: CASSSPPGTRSSYEQYF. The CDR3 bases are TGTGCCAGCAGTTCTCCTCCGGGGACGAGGTCGTCCTACGAGCAGTACTTC.

This clonotype was seen a few times. The J gene is TRBJ1-3, the V gene TRBV20-1; D not resolved. Per the germline V gene, CDR1 is DFQATT and CDR2 is SNEGSKA (reference sequence). V gave up 0 bases and J gave up 3 bases, with 9 bases separating them. The CDR3 loop spans 14 amino acids. The CDR3 spells CSARDSGYGNTIYF. DNA for the CDR3: TGCAGTGCTAGAGATTCAGGATATGGAAACACCATATATTTT.

This sequence joins TRBV27 and TRBJ2-6; no clear D. Trimming took 6 bases from V and 1 from J, leaving 13 bases between them. Germline V lookup: CDR1 MNHEY, CDR2 SMNVEV (reference sequence). The CDR3 contains 16 residues. The CDR3 region has the DNA TGTGCCAGCAGCCGCAGTCTAGGGTCTGGGGCCAACGTCCTGACTTTC. Encoded protein: CASSRSLGSGANVLTF.

Only a few counts were recorded for this clonotype. The V gene is TRBV6-5, the J gene TRBJ1-1; perhaps TRBD1 as D (5 bases). CDR3 length: 16 amino acids. In germline, CDR1 is MNHEY, CDR2 SVGAGI. V lost 3 bases and J 0 bases, leaving 14 bases between the germline ends. The CDR3 DNA is TGTGCCAGCAGTTATGGCAGGGAGGTGATGAACACTGAAGCTTTCTTT. It translates to CASSYGREVMNTEAFF.

V gene TRBV7-2 combines with J gene TRBJ2-3; D might be TRBD1 or TRBD2, each matching 6 bases. Looked up from germline, CDR1 is SGHTA and CDR2 is FQGNSA. V shed 2 bases and J shed 2 bases, with 14 bases lying between them. CDR3 length equals 16 residues. The CDR3: CASSLRGGILTDTQYF. Here the CDR3 DNA reads TGTGCCAGCAGCTTAAGAGGGGGGATTCTCACAGATACGCAGTATTTT.

In its sample, this clonotype was seen many times. V is TRBV6-5 and J is TRBJ2-1, with D possibly being TRBD1 or TRBD2 (7 bases each). The CDR3 is 17 residues long. Germline CDR1 is MNHEY and CDR2 is SVGAGI. V lost 0 bases and J lost 4, with 16 bases in between. The CDR3 coding sequence is TGTGCCAGCAGTTACTCGGGTCAGGGGGGGCATTACAATGAGCAGTTCTTC. It is translated as CASSYSGQGGHYNEQFF.

This clonotype was seen repeatedly, ten times or more. The chain uses TRBV7-9 and TRBJ1-5, with a possible D match to TRBD1 (6 bases). In germline, CDR1 is SEHNR, CDR2 FQNEAQ (reference sequence). This CDR3 is built from 14 residues. With 5 bases removed from V and 3 bases from J, the gap between germline ends came to 11 bases. The CDR3 loop is CASSADRYNQPQHF. In DNA, the CDR3 is TGTGCCAGCAGCGCCGACAGGTACAATCAGCCCCAGCATTTT.

V is TRBV3-1 and J is TRBJ2-2; TRBD1 is a possible D gene (5 bases). Germline V gene data show CDR1 as LGHDT and CDR2 as YNNKEL (reference sequence). V lost 1 base and J 4 bases, leaving 10 bases between the germline ends. CDR3 length: 15 residues. In DNA form, the CDR3 reads TGTGCCAGCAGCCAAGCCTGGGGCGGCACCGGGGAGCTGTTTTTT. Amino acid sequence: CASSQAWGGTGELFF.

The table lists this clonotype with a few counts. CDR3 protein: CASRGKSEAFF. The CDR3 DNA reads TGTGCCAGCAGAGGGAAAAGTGAAGCTTTCTTT. The V and J genes are TRBV25-1 and TRBJ1-1; D is unresolved. V gave up 6 bases and J gave up 7 bases, with 9 bases separating them. Germline loops: CDR1 MGHDK, CDR2 SYGVNS. The CDR3 totals 11 residues.

This clonotype was detected a few times. A junction end diverges from the germline sequence, so it may reflect a read error. The rearrangement links TRBV3-1 to TRBJ2-3; 9 bases line up with TRBD2. The CDR3 is made up of 13 amino acids. The V gene's germline CDR1 is LGHDT and CDR2 YNNKEL (reference sequence). In nucleotides, the CDR3 is TGTGCCAGCAGCCAAGACGGAGCGGGGGGAAGGGATTTT. It encodes CASSQDGAGGRDF.

The chain combines TRBV20-1 with TRBJ2-1; tentatively, D is TRBD2 (5 bases). The CDR3 is made up of 14 amino acids. The germline CDR1 and CDR2 sequences are DFQATT and SNEGSKA (reference sequence). V lost 0 bases, J lost 7 bases, and 13 bases lay in between. The CDR3 here is CSAREVVSGNEQFF. Written as DNA, the CDR3 is TGCAGTGCTAGAGAGGTAGTCAGCGGAAATGAGCAGTTCTTC.

This clonotype was recorded once. The conserved closing phenylalanine or tryptophan is absent in this CDR3, likely reflecting a read error. The rearrangement uses TRBV6-4 and TRBJ2-3, with a possible D match to TRBD2 (6 bases). Trimming shortened V by 6 bases and J by 4 bases, and 17 bases separated the two germline ends. The CDR3 sequence is 15 residues long. The germline V gene encodes CDR1 MRHNA and CDR2 SNTAGT. This CDR3 reads CASSDGSGVADTQYL. The CDR3 DNA is TGTGCCAGCAGCGACGGATCGGGGGTAGCAGATACGCAGTATTTA.